The next 10 T cell receptor beta chains were all read from a single sample in a study of blood T cell repertoires in COVID-19. This table comes from immunoSEQ multiplex PCR, and its TCRdb copy is limited to in-frame clones, with some not included. Of about 80,000 clones listed, roughly four fifths were seen once; the top ten hold approximately 25%. Material: peripheral blood. All receptors come from a human donor in a cohort sampled during active COVID-19.

This rearrangement joins TRBV18 to TRBJ2-1; D gene uncertain. Germline V CDR1 and CDR2: KGHSH, LQKENI. The V and J ends lost 3 bases and 6 bases respectively, with 3 bases between them. This CDR3 contains 11 residues. CDR3 DNA: TGTGCCAGCTCACCGGCCAATGAGCAGTTCTTC. This codes for CASSPANEQFF. Drawing the rest from reference TRBV18 and TRBJ2-1, the complete variable domain is NAGVMQNPRHLVRRRGQEARLRCSPMKGHSHVYWYRQLPEEGLKFMVYLQKENIIDESGMPKERFSAEFPKEGPSILRIQQVVRGDSAAYFCASSPANEQFFGPGTRLTVL.

This chain links TRBV19 with TRBJ1-5; D is undetermined. The CDR3 covers 13 residues. The germline V gene encodes CDR1 LNHDA and CDR2 SQIVND (reference sequence). V was clipped by 3 bases and J by 7 bases, with 10 bases between them. The chain's CDR3 is CASSIAGRQPQHF. In nucleotides, the CDR3 is TGTGCCAGTAGTATTGCGGGGAGACAGCCCCAGCATTTT.

This chain joins TRBV5-1 and TRBJ1-1; 7 positions agree with TRBD1. This CDR3 spans 18 amino acids. The junction had 12 bases not matched to a gene; V was cut back by 1 base and J by 0 bases. Germline V gene sequence: CDR1 SGHRS, CDR2 YFSETQ. The CDR3, as DNA: TGCGCCAGCAGCTTGAGATCCGGGACAGTCACGATGAACACTGAAGCTTTCTTT. Translation: CASSLRSGTVTMNTEAFF.

The chain uses TRBV5-4 and TRBJ2-7; a weak D match, TRBD1 (6 bases). Germline V gene lookup returns CDR1 SGHNT and CDR2 YYREEE (reference sequence). V dropped 0 bases and J dropped 2 bases, with 9 bases sitting between them. CDR3 size: 14 residues. CDR3 amino acids: CASSLGGPTYEQYF. CDR3 bases: TGTGCCAGCAGCTTGGGGGGGCCTACCTACGAGCAGTACTTC.

Comment on this clone: The same CDR3 can be traced to other DNA sequences in this sample. The V call is TRBV5-1, the J call TRBJ1-1, with 7 bases that match TRBD1. CDR3 length: 13 residues. The V gene's germline CDR1 is SGHRS and CDR2 YFSETQ. Trimming at V came to 5 bases and at J to 5 bases, leaving 6 bases not matched to a gene. This CDR3 is CASRRQGDTEAFF. The CDR3 coding sequence is TGCGCCAGCAGGCGGCAGGGGGATACTGAAGCTTTCTTT. Complete variable domain (other parts from reference TRBV5-1 and TRBJ1-1): KAGVTQTPRYLIKTRGQQVTLSCSPISGHRSVSWYQQTPGQGLQFLFEYFSETQRNKGNFPGRFSGRQFSNSRSEMNVSTLELGDSALYLCASRRQGDTEAFFGQGTRLTVV.

The V call is TRBV7-9, the J call TRBJ2-7, with D hard to call. V lost 4 bases and J lost 0, with 7 bases in between. The CDR3 totals 13 residues. Germline CDR1 SEHNR, CDR2 FQNEAQ (reference sequence). CDR3 in DNA: TGTGCCAGCAGCTCCCAGGCCTCCTACGAGCAGTACTTC. It codes for CASSSQASYEQYF.

This chain uses TRBV7-9 with TRBJ2-2; perhaps TRBD1 as D (6 bases). The germline gives CDR1 SEHNR, CDR2 FQNEAQ (reference sequence). V lost 3 bases and J 4 bases, leaving 12 bases between the germline ends. This CDR3 spans 15 amino acids. The chain's CDR3 is CASSFSRTVTGELFF. The CDR3, as DNA: TGTGCCAGCAGCTTCTCTCGGACAGTCACCGGGGAGCTGTTTTTT.

This rearrangement joins TRBV5-1 to TRBJ2-3, with 10 bases lining up with TRBD1. Trimming at V came to 5 bases and at J to 0 bases, leaving 6 bases not matched to a gene. This CDR3 spans 16 amino acids. Per the germline V gene, CDR1 is SGHRS and CDR2 is YFSETQ. The CDR3 region has the DNA TGCGCCAGCAGGGGACAGGGGCCAATTAGCACAGATACGCAGTATTTT. Protein: CASRGQGPISTDTQYF.

This chain joins TRBV5-4 and TRBJ2-5; 12 positions agree with TRBD1. This CDR3 region has 15 residues. J gave up 5 bases and V 3 bases, and 5 bases lay outside the gene matches. Germline V lookup: CDR1 SGHNT, CDR2 YYREEE (reference sequence). The CDR3 DNA reads TGTGCCAGCAGCTCCGGGGACAGGGGGCGGGAGACCCAGTACTTC. This translates into CASSSGDRGRETQYF.

The chain recombines TRBV4-1 with TRBJ2-3, with 9 positions matching TRBD2. The junction had 4 bases not matched to a gene; V was cut back by 1 base and J by 5 bases. Germline-derived CDR1 and CDR2 are MGHRA and YSYEKL. CDR3 length: 15 amino acids. The CDR3 nucleotides are TGCGCCAGCAGCCAAGGGTTAGCGGGGGTAGATACGCAGTATTTT. Protein sequence: CASSQGLAGVDTQYF.